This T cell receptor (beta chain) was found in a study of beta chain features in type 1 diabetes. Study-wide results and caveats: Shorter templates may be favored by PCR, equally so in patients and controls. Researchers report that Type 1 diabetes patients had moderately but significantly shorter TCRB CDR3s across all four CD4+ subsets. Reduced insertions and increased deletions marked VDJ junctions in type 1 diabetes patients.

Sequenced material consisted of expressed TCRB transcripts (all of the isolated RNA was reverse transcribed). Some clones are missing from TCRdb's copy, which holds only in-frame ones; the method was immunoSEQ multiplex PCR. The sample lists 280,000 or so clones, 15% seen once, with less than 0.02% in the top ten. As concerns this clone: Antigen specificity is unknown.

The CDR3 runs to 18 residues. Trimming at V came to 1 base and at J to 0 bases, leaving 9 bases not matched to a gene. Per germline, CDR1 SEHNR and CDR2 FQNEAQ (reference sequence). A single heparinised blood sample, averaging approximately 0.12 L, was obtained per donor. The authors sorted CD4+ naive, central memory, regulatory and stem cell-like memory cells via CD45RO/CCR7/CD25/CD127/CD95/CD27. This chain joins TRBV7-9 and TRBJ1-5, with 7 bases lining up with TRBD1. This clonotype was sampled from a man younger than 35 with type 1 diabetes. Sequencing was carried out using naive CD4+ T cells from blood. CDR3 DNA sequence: TGTGCCAGCAGCTTAGTGACACAGGGGATATATAGCAATCAGCCCCAGCATTTT. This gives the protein CASSLVTQGIYSNQPQHF.